The 27 T cell receptor beta chains in this list originate from one sample, sequenced in a study of T cells in Graves' hyperthyroidism and ophthalmopathy (dated by TCRdb to about 2019). Libraries came from multiplex PCR. The instrument given in TCRdb is Illumina HiSeq 2000. TCR beta CDR3 regions were amplified from RNA transcripts. The first round of RT-PCR for the TCR CDR3 was performed with the HTBI primer set and the Qiagen OneStep RT-PCR kit. TCRdb trimmed the raw reads at Q25, called clones with MiXCR and kept productive beta chains. Records with the same CDR3 protein are collapsed into one entry carrying the most frequent genes and DNA. This sample holds 600,000 to 750,000 distinct CDR3 sequences; around 16% were observed only once. Of the sample, about a sixth falls within the top ten clones. Sequenced sample: blood. All receptors come from a man aged 50 to 60 with Graves' hyperthyroidism.

This clonotype was recorded at least ten times. This rearrangement joins TRBV7-2 to TRBJ1-4; D not resolved. The CDR3 totals 15 residues. Trimming took off 2 bases at V and 0 bases at J, with 7 bases between the two ends. Germline CDR1 and CDR2: SGHTA and FQGNSA. As DNA, the CDR3 is TGTGCCAGCAGCTTAAGAGGGACAACTAATGAAAAACTGTTTTTT. This codes for CASSLRGTTNEKLFF.

This clonotype was seen many times. J is TRBJ2-1 and V is TRBV2, with TRBD2 matching 7 bases. Trimming took 6 bases from V and 2 from J; bases not matched to a gene: 7. The germline V gene has CDR1 SNHLY and CDR2 FYNNEI. The CDR3 contains 15 residues. CDR3 loop: CASSPGGVTYNEQFF. The DNA for the CDR3 is TGTGCCAGCAGCCCGGGGGGTGTCACCTACAATGAGCAGTTCTTC.

This clonotype was counted ten times or more. The rearrangement links TRBV9 to TRBJ2-5; D gene uncertain. The V gene's germline CDR1 is SGDLS and CDR2 YYNGEE. V lost 0 bases and J lost 5, with 14 bases in between. The CDR3 totals 15 residues. The CDR3 spells CASSVGGRLGETQYF. The DNA of the CDR3 is TGTGCCAGCAGCGTAGGTGGCAGACTGGGGGAGACCCAGTACTTC.

This clonotype was seen repeatedly, ten times or more. The gene calls are TRBV15 and TRBJ2-4; D is unresolved. The CDR3 is 15 residues long. V was clipped by 0 bases and J by 8 bases, with 14 bases between them. CDR1 is LNHNV and CDR2 is YYDKDF in the germline V gene (reference sequence). The CDR3 here is CATSRERQSIHIQYF. CDR3 nucleotide sequence: TGTGCCACCAGCAGAGAGAGGCAGTCAATTCACATTCAGTACTTC.

At least ten counts were recorded for this clonotype. The genes are TRBV3-1 and TRBJ2-3, with D maybe TRBD2 (6 bases). The CDR3 spans 14 residues. The V end was cut by 6 bases, the J end by 0 bases, with 10 bases between. CDR1 and CDR2 (germline): LGHDT, YNNKEL (reference sequence). The CDR3 here is CASSRRGSTDTQYF. The CDR3 DNA reads TGTGCCAGCAGTAGGCGGGGCAGCACAGATACGCAGTATTTT.

This clonotype was counted ten times or more. The genes are TRBV20-1 and TRBJ1-2; 7 bases fit TRBD1. The CDR3 extends over 16 amino acids. The germline V gene has CDR1 DFQATT and CDR2 SNEGSKA (reference sequence). V gave up 5 bases and J gave up 3 bases; unmatched junction bases: 15. The CDR3 region is CSAGGQSGGSYYGYTF. Written as DNA, the CDR3 is TGCAGTGCTGGGGGACAGAGCGGTGGGAGCTACTATGGCTACACCTTC.

The sample holds many counts of this clonotype. The CDR3 DNA reads TGCAGTGCTCCCCCCCCGGGGGACTACGAGCAGTACTTC. This encodes CSAPPPGDYEQYF. The chain couples TRBV20-1 to TRBJ2-7; tentative D call: TRBD2 (6 bases). Germline V CDR1 and CDR2: DFQATT, SNEGSKA (reference sequence). This CDR3 comprises 13 residues. Trimming cost V 5 bases and J 3 bases, with 14 bases left between them.

This clonotype has ten or more counts. The rearrangement links TRBV5-1 to TRBJ2-5, with TRBD1 identical over 7 bases. The V segment lost 2 bases and the J segment 1 base; nucleotides outside the gene matches: 2. The CDR3 is 14 amino acids. The germline gives CDR1 SGHRS, CDR2 YFSETQ. For the CDR3, the DNA is TGCGCCAGCAGCTTCGGACAGGTCCAAGAGACCCAGTACTTC. Protein: CASSFGQVQETQYF.

This clonotype showed up many times. The chain has TRBV11-2 and TRBJ2-1, with D tentatively TRBD1 (5 bases). The germline V and J ends were trimmed by 5 bases and 5 bases, with 19 bases remaining between them. CDR1 and CDR2 (germline): SGHAT, FQNNGV. This CDR3 is built from 16 residues. CDR3 residues: CASSTDTYGFNNEQFF. In nucleotides, the CDR3 is TGTGCCAGCAGCACGGACACCTACGGTTTCAACAATGAGCAGTTCTTC.

The chain employs TRBV12-3 or TRBV12-4 and TRBJ2-1; TRBD2 matches at 11 bases. The length of the CDR3 is 17 residues. The V segment lost 7 bases and the J segment 2 bases; nucleotides outside the gene matches: 10. The CDR3 sequence is CASTTRLAGWTYNEQFF. CDR3 DNA sequence: TGTGCCAGCACCACGCGACTAGCGGGATGGACCTACAATGAGCAGTTCTTC.

This clonotype turned up a few times. The rearrangement uses TRBV6-1 and TRBJ1-2; unclear D gene. The V end was cut by 3 bases, the J end by 5 bases, with 16 bases between. From germline, CDR1 is MNHNS and CDR2 SASEGT. CDR3 size: 15 residues. This chain's CDR3 is CASSDGRSFLYGYTF. Written as DNA, the CDR3 is TGTGCCAGCAGTGATGGACGGTCGTTCTTATATGGCTACACCTTC.

This clonotype was counted at least ten times. This chain uses TRBV28 with TRBJ2-7, with TRBD1 as a possible D gene (7 bases). V gave up 10 bases and J gave up 7 bases, with 26 bases separating them. This CDR3 has 15 amino acids. CDR1 and CDR2 (germline): MDHEN, SYDVKM. The CDR3 loop reads CAILAGTVWVTEQYF. The CDR3, as DNA: TGTGCCATCCTTGCGGGGACAGTTTGGGTAACTGAGCAGTACTTC.

For this clonotype: Without the conserved terminal phenylalanine or tryptophan, this CDR3 likely stems from a read error. The genes are TRBV30 and TRBJ2-3, with TRBD2 as a possible D gene (6 bases). CDR1 is GTSNPN, CDR2 SVGIG, per germline (reference sequence). The CDR3 is made up of 14 amino acids. CDR3 protein: CAIAAGNPTDTQYS. The CDR3 DNA is TGTGCTATCGCGGCGGGAAACCCCACAGATACGCAGTATTCT.

Comments on this clonotype: Since no conserved phenylalanine or tryptophan closes the CDR3, a read error is the likely cause. This rearrangement joins TRBV19 to TRBJ2-7; TRBD1 matches 9 bases. The CDR3 is made up of 14 amino acids. The ends lost 5 bases at V and 3 bases at J; junction bases unmatched: 5. Germline V gene sequence: CDR1 LNHDA, CDR2 SQIVND (reference sequence). The CDR3 DNA is TGTGCCAGTAGTCAGACAGGGGGACTCTACGAGCAGTACTCC. Translated: CASSQTGGLYEQYS.

This clonotype came up many times. The chain uses TRBV18 and TRBJ1-2; maybe TRBD1 (5 bases). V was pared by 2 bases and J by 4 bases, with 11 bases between. This CDR3 has 14 residues. CDR1 KGHSH and CDR2 LQKENI come from the germline V gene. In DNA form, the CDR3 reads TGTGCCAGCTCACCATCTGCAGGGACCTATGGCTACACCTTC. It specifies CASSPSAGTYGYTF.

Only one count was recorded for this clonotype. This sequence joins TRBV2 and TRBJ2-7, with 9 bases aligning to TRBD2. Germline CDR1 is SNHLY and CDR2 is FYNNEI. This CDR3 is built from 14 residues. Germline trimming cut 6 bases from V and 5 bases from J; bases unmatched to any gene: 8. The CDR3 coding sequence is TGTGCCAGCAGCCCCGGACTAGCGACGGACGAGCAGTACTTC. It translates to CASSPGLATDEQYF.

The chain employs TRBV7-6 and TRBJ1-3, with unresolved D. Looked up from germline, CDR1 is SGHVS and CDR2 is FNYEAQ. V was clipped by 7 bases and J by 1 base, with 14 bases between them. This CDR3 contains 15 residues. DNA for the CDR3: TGTGCCAGCAACCTCGGACCGCAATCTGGAAACACCATATATTTT. Amino acids: CASNLGPQSGNTIYF.

The chain recombines TRBV9 with TRBJ2-3; possible D gene TRBD2, 5 bases. Per the germline V gene, CDR1 is SGDLS and CDR2 is YYNGEE. Deletions cut 2 bases from V and 2 bases from J, with 15 bases between. This CDR3 has 16 amino acids. The CDR3 coding sequence is TGTGCCAGCAGCGTCGGACTCTCCACACCCACAGATACGCAGTATTTT. It is translated as CASSVGLSTPTDTQYF.

This clonotype was seen repeatedly, ten times or more. The genes are TRBV4-2 and TRBJ1-1; TRBD1 agrees at 9 bases. The CDR3 has 17 residues. Germline lookup yields CDR1 LGHNA and CDR2 YNFKEQ. Trimming took 4 bases from V and 10 from J; bases not matched to a gene: 19. The CDR3: CASSPGTGTGYELGAFF. In DNA, the CDR3 is TGTGCCAGCAGCCCGGGGACCGGGACAGGGTATGAACTGGGAGCTTTCTTT.

This clonotype was seen at least ten times. This chain joins TRBV12-3 or TRBV12-4 and TRBJ2-7; D ambiguous. V lost 0 bases and J lost 2, with 5 bases in between. The length of the CDR3 is 13 residues. Here the CDR3 reads CASSLAGPYEQYF. The CDR3 DNA reads as TGTGCCAGCAGTTTAGCGGGCCCCTACGAGCAGTACTTC.

This clonotype has ten or more counts. V usage is TRBV6-1 and J usage is TRBJ2-1, with unresolved D. Per the germline V gene, CDR1 is MNHNS and CDR2 is SASEGT. This CDR3 spans 13 amino acids. Trimming took 7 bases from V and 0 from J, leaving 7 bases between them. The CDR3 is CASMLSSYNEQFF. The CDR3 DNA is TGTGCCAGCATGCTAAGCTCCTACAATGAGCAGTTCTTC.

The genes are TRBV5-4 and TRBJ1-4; TRBD1 might be the D (6 bases). Per germline, CDR1 SGHNT and CDR2 YYREEE (reference sequence). The CDR3 contains 15 residues. The V gene lost 3 bases and the J gene lost 5 bases, with 14 bases spanning the gap. The CDR3 DNA is TGTGCCAGCAGCTCCCGACAGGAAAGCAATGAAAAACTGTTTTTT. It encodes CASSSRQESNEKLFF.

This clonotype was seen at least ten times. This sequence joins TRBV11-2 and TRBJ2-1, with D maybe TRBD2 (6 bases). CDR3 length: 15 residues. Germline V lookup: CDR1 SGHAT, CDR2 FQNNGV. V was cut by 5 bases and J by 2 bases, with 13 bases left in between. This CDR3 reads CASSSWRETYNEQFF. DNA of the CDR3: TGTGCCAGCAGCAGCTGGCGGGAAACCTACAATGAGCAGTTCTTC.

This clonotype came up a few times. V usage is TRBV6-1 and J usage is TRBJ2-7; 11 nucleotides align to TRBD2. The CDR3 is 20 amino acids. With V trimmed by 2 bases and J by 3 bases, 18 bases remained unmatched. CDR1 and CDR2 from the germline V gene are MNHNS and SASEGT. CDR3 DNA: TGTGCCAGCAGTGAATCAGAAAGTCCCAGGACTAGCGGGCGTTACTACGAGCAGTACTTC. Protein sequence: CASSESESPRTSGRYYEQYF.

This clonotype was found many times. This chain joins TRBV28 and TRBJ2-2; either TRBD1 or TRBD2 may fit D (6 bases each). The CDR3 spans 15 residues. The V gene lost 1 base and the J gene lost 3 bases, with 9 bases spanning the gap. From germline, CDR1 is MDHEN and CDR2 SYDVKM. The CDR3 sequence is CASSLYRGDTGELFF. The CDR3 coding sequence is TGTGCCAGCAGTTTATATAGGGGGGACACCGGGGAGCTGTTTTTT.

Ten or more counts support this clonotype. V and J are TRBV12-3 or TRBV12-4 and TRBJ1-1; no reliable D call. Between the trimmed V and J ends, which lost 2 bases and 2 bases, there was a span of 15 bases. This CDR3 contains 16 residues. CDR3 sequence (DNA): TGTGCCAGCAGTTTAAATTTAGGCGGAACCAACACTGAAGCTTTCTTT. This encodes CASSLNLGGTNTEAFF.

This clonotype came up many times. V is TRBV2 and J is TRBJ2-7, with D possibly TRBD1 on 5 matching bases. Trimming removed 1 base at V and 9 bases at J, with 19 bases between. This CDR3 is built from 15 residues. Germline V lookup: CDR1 SNHLY, CDR2 FYNNEI. The CDR3 loop is CASSEEALQVWRQYF. The CDR3 coding sequence is TGTGCCAGCAGTGAAGAGGCTCTACAGGTCTGGCGGCAGTACTTC.